The 32 T cell receptor beta chains reported below all come from one sample, sequenced in a study of human T cells and chemical hapten exposure. Time point defined: pre-sensitization, week 0. Specified treatment: therapeutic diphenylcyclopropenone sensitization with weekly scalp DPC. From the RACE reads, TCRdb called clonotypes with MiXCR, one entry per CDR3 protein. The table includes about 110,000 distinct CDR3 sequences, roughly 12% detected once. Specimen: whole blood, collected in connection with sensitization to the hapten diphenylcyclopropenone (DPC). Every receptor here comes from a woman between 50 and 59 years old with alopecia areata. Some clones in this sample may be carry-over from other donors' samples.

This clonotype was counted a single time. Germline is not matched at one junction end, which may reflect a read error. This sequence joins TRBV10-3 and TRBJ2-5; possibly TRBD1 or TRBD2 for D (5 bases each). This CDR3 is 13 amino acids long. Germline values: CDR1 ENHRY, CDR2 SYGVKD. CDR3 protein: CAISEPASGTETF. Here the CDR3 DNA reads TGTGCCATCAGTGAGCCGGCCTCCGGGACGGAAACCTTC.

This chain links TRBV7-2 with TRBJ2-7; D may be TRBD1 (6 bases). The V end was cut by 5 bases, the J end by 2 bases, with 13 bases between. Germline V CDR1 and CDR2: SGHTA, FQGNSA. CDR3 length equals 14 residues. The CDR3 sequence is CASSRDGQPYEQYF. CDR3 bases: TGTGCCAGCAGCCGAGACGGACAGCCCTACGAGCAGTACTTC.

This clonotype was detected many times. The V call is TRBV7-6, the J call TRBJ2-7; possibly TRBD1 for D (6 bases). This CDR3 contains 15 residues. V lost 0 bases and J lost 0, with 9 bases in between. The V gene's germline CDR1 is SGHVS and CDR2 FNYEAQ. The CDR3 coding sequence is TGTGCCAGCAGCTTAGCACAGGGTCACTCCTACGAGCAGTACTTC. Encoded protein: CASSLAQGHSYEQYF. Looking up the rest from reference TRBV7-6 and TRBJ2-7 gives the full variable domain: GAGVSQSPRYKVTKRGQDVALRCDPISGHVSLYWYRQALGQGPEFLTYFNYEAQQDKSGLPNDRFSAERPEGSISTLTIQRTEQRDSAMYRCASSLAQGHSYEQYFGPGTRLTVT.

V and J are TRBV6-2 or TRBV6-3 and TRBJ2-5; the D gene is possibly TRBD1 (5 bases). Germline loops: CDR1 MNHEY, CDR2 SVGEGT. V was pared by 5 bases and J by 2 bases, with 12 bases between. There are 14 residues in the CDR3. The CDR3 loop is CASSQRQLQETQYF. The CDR3 coding sequence is TGTGCCAGCAGTCAGAGACAGCTACAAGAGACCCAGTACTTC.

A remark on this clonotype: A much larger clonotype is one base distant, so this may be a read error. V gene TRBV12-3 or TRBV12-4 combines with J gene TRBJ1-2; D is unclear. The V gene lost 5 bases and the J gene lost 7 bases, with 11 bases spanning the gap. There are 12 residues in the CDR3. This CDR3 reads CASSLGAVGYTF. The CDR3, as DNA: TGTGCCAGCAGTCTGGGCGCTGTTGGCTACACCTTC.

This clonotype occurred a few times. The chain is built from TRBV7-9 and TRBJ1-6; TRBD1 is a possible D gene (6 bases). CDR1 is SEHNR, CDR2 FQNEAQ, per germline (reference sequence). CDR3 length: 14 residues. With 5 bases removed from V and 7 bases from J, the gap between germline ends came to 12 bases. CDR3 in amino acids: CASSRRQENSPLHF. In nucleotides, the CDR3 is TGTGCCAGCAGCCGACGACAGGAAAATTCACCCCTCCACTTT.

The chain links TRBV7-9 to TRBJ1-2, with D uncertain. Germline assignment: CDR1 SEHNR and CDR2 FQNEAQ (reference sequence). This CDR3 is built from 15 residues. V was pared by 6 bases and J by 2 bases, with 16 bases between. CDR3 sequence: CASRPRLVLNYGYTF. The CDR3 DNA reads as TGTGCCAGCAGACCAAGACTCGTCCTCAACTATGGCTACACCTTC. Combining the CDR3 with reference TRBV7-9 and TRBJ1-2 gives the whole variable domain DTGVSQNPRHKITKRGQNVTFRCDPISEHNRLYWYRQTLGQGPEFLTYFQNEAQLEKSRLLSDRFSAERPKGSFSTLEIQRTEQGDSAMYLCASRPRLVLNYGYTFGSGTRLTVV.

There are many counts of this clonotype. The CDR3 protein is CSAKPQGMESPLHF. In DNA form, the CDR3 reads TGCAGTGCTAAGCCACAGGGGATGGAATCACCCCTCCACTTT. J is TRBJ1-6 and V is TRBV20-1, with 7 bases matching TRBD1. Germline CDR1 and CDR2: DFQATT and SNEGSKA (reference sequence). Trimming cost V 4 bases and J 10 bases; bases outside gene matches: 10. This CDR3 contains 14 residues.

The sample holds a few counts of this clonotype. The V call is TRBV5-1, the J call TRBJ1-2; D unresolved. The germline gives CDR1 SGHRS, CDR2 YFSETQ. Trimming removed 4 bases from V and 8 bases from J, with 18 bases in between. The CDR3 runs 14 residues. For the CDR3, the DNA is TGCGCCAGCAGCCCTGACCCTCCCGCGGGAGGCTACACCTTC. Translation gives CASSPDPPAGGYTF.

This clonotype was found a few times. The rearrangement links TRBV9 to TRBJ1-2; D may be TRBD1 (5 bases). V lost 3 bases to trimming and J lost 9 bases, with 33 bases between them. Germline V lookup: CDR1 SGDLS, CDR2 YYNGEE. The length of the CDR3 is 19 residues. CDR3 in DNA: TGTGCCAGCAGCGGGTCCCCCAGACCAGGGCATTCGGTAACTATTAGCTACACCTTC. Its translation is CASSGSPRPGHSVTISYTF.

This clonotype was observed a handful of times. The chain links TRBV5-1 to TRBJ2-1, with no clear D. V was pared by 8 bases and J by 4 bases, with 7 bases between. Germline CDR1 is SGHRS and CDR2 is YFSETQ. This CDR3 region has 11 residues. CDR3 bases: TGCGCCAGTGAGAGTTACAATGAGCAGTTCTTC. Protein product: CASESYNEQFF. The variable domain in full, completed from reference TRBV5-1 and TRBJ2-1, reads KAGVTQTPRYLIKTRGQQVTLSCSPISGHRSVSWYQQTPGQGLQFLFEYFSETQRNKGNFPGRFSGRQFSNSRSEMNVSTLELGDSALYLCASESYNEQFFGPGTRLTVL.

This sequence joins TRBV28 and TRBJ2-7; 7 positions match TRBD2. Germline lookup yields CDR1 MDHEN and CDR2 SYDVKM. The CDR3 covers 13 residues. Unmatched junction bases numbered 8, after V lost 6 bases and J lost 6 bases. The CDR3 region has the DNA TGTGCCAGCAGCTGGGGAGGGGCCCCCGAGCAGTACTTC. Its protein is CASSWGGAPEQYF.

The V call is TRBV6-2 or TRBV6-3, the J call TRBJ2-1; TRBD1 or TRBD2 may be the D gene (5 bases each). Germline CDR1 is MNHEY and CDR2 is SVGEGT. CDR3 size: 13 residues. With 6 bases removed from V and 10 bases from J, the gap between germline ends came to 16 bases. In DNA, the CDR3 is TGTGCCAGCAGCCTCGACGACCGGGGCGAGCAGTTCTTC. This codes for CASSLDDRGEQFF.

This clonotype was observed at least ten times. V usage is TRBV7-2 and J usage is TRBJ2-3; TRBD1 or TRBD2 may be the D gene (6 bases each). This CDR3 is 16 amino acids long. The V end lost 1 base, the J end lost 2 bases, and 13 bases lay between the germline ends. From germline, CDR1 is SGHTA and CDR2 FQGNSA. CDR3 DNA: TGTGCCAGCAGCTTAGGCCGGGGGCGGGTCACAGATACGCAGTATTTT. It encodes CASSLGRGRVTDTQYF.

The chain joins TRBV7-2 to TRBJ1-4, with D maybe TRBD1 (6 bases). This CDR3 has 13 amino acids. Germline values: CDR1 SGHTA, CDR2 FQGNSA. The V and J ends lost 5 bases and 12 bases respectively, with 16 bases between them. CDR3 DNA: TGTGCCAGCAGCCCACGCACGGGGGCGGAACTGTTTTTT. Protein product: CASSPRTGAELFF.

The chain couples TRBV4-1 to TRBJ2-7; D unresolved. The V end lost 1 base, the J end lost 3 bases, and 16 bases lay between the germline ends. Germline V lookup: CDR1 MGHRA, CDR2 YSYEKL. The CDR3 extends over 16 amino acids. CDR3 coding DNA: TGCGCCAGCAGCCAAGTCCCCCTGGCGGTAGGCTACGAGCAGTACTTC. Translating it yields CASSQVPLAVGYEQYF.

The chain is built from TRBV5-1 and TRBJ2-5; maybe TRBD2 (6 bases). The CDR3 contains 15 residues. Trimming cost V 0 bases and J 1 base, with 10 bases left between them. Per germline, CDR1 SGHRS and CDR2 YFSETQ. CDR3 nucleotide sequence: TGCGCCAGCAGCTTGGGCCTAGCGAGCCAAGAGACCCAGTACTTC. Translation: CASSLGLASQETQYF.

The chain employs TRBV5-1 and TRBJ1-3; the D gene is possibly TRBD1 (6 bases). CDR1 and CDR2 from the germline V gene are SGHRS and YFSETQ. Between the trimmed V and J ends, which lost 4 bases and 0 bases, there was a span of 8 bases. The CDR3 has 14 amino acids. The CDR3 loop reads CASSPGASGNTIYF. As DNA, the CDR3 is TGCGCCAGCAGCCCAGGGGCCTCTGGAAACACCATATATTTT.

This clonotype was detected only a few times. V is TRBV3-1 and J is TRBJ1-4; TRBD1 agrees at 9 bases. The CDR3 consists of 15 residues. Germline values: CDR1 LGHDT, CDR2 YNNKEL (reference sequence). After removal of 6 bases from V and 5 bases from J, the junction contained 7 bases not matched to a gene. CDR3 sequence reads: CASSLRGTGNEKLFF. As DNA, the CDR3 is TGTGCCAGCAGTCTCCGAGGGACAGGGAATGAAAAACTGTTTTTT.

This clonotype has at least ten counts. CDR3 coding DNA: TGTGCCAGCAGCTTGACAGAAGAGACCCAGTACTTC. Amino acid sequence: CASSLTEETQYF. The rearrangement links TRBV11-2 to TRBJ2-5, with D possibly TRBD1 on 5 matching bases. In germline, CDR1 is SGHAT, CDR2 FQNNGV. The CDR3 sequence is 12 residues long. Trimming pared 3 bases from V and 3 bases from J, leaving 5 bases between.

The sample holds many counts of this clonotype. The J gene is TRBJ1-1, the V gene TRBV4-1; D possibly corresponds to TRBD1 (6 bases). The CDR3 loop spans 15 amino acids. The V end lost 6 bases, the J end lost 1 base, and 15 bases lay between the germline ends. In germline, CDR1 is MGHRA, CDR2 YSYEKL. The CDR3 spells CASRERTEWNTEAFF. In DNA, the CDR3 is TGCGCCAGCAGGGAACGGACAGAATGGAACACTGAAGCTTTCTTT.

This clonotype was seen many times. The chain uses TRBV5-1 and TRBJ1-1; D gene unclear. Trimming cost V 2 bases and J 1 base, with 9 bases left between them. This CDR3 has 14 residues. Germline-derived CDR1 and CDR2 are SGHRS and YFSETQ. In DNA form, the CDR3 reads TGCGCCAGCAGCTTTACCGGGAGGAACACTGAAGCTTTCTTT. Protein sequence: CASSFTGRNTEAFF.

This chain connects TRBV20-1 to TRBJ2-3; D is ambiguous. Trimming shortened V by 5 bases and J by 2 bases, and 11 bases separated the two germline ends. This CDR3 has 13 residues. Germline lookup yields CDR1 DFQATT and CDR2 SNEGSKA (reference sequence). DNA of the CDR3: TGCAGTGCTCCCAGCTCCGCCACAGATACGCAGTATTTT. It codes for CSAPSSATDTQYF.

The chain has TRBV7-9 and TRBJ2-7; TRBD1 matches 7 bases. The V segment lost 4 bases and the J segment 2 bases; nucleotides outside the gene matches: 8. The CDR3 totals 15 residues. Germline V gene lookup returns CDR1 SEHNR and CDR2 FQNEAQ (reference sequence). This chain's CDR3 is CASSSLPGQTYEQYF. The CDR3 coding sequence is TGTGCCAGCAGCTCCCTACCGGGACAGACCTACGAGCAGTACTTC.

This clonotype came up a few times. The V call is TRBV29-1, the J call TRBJ2-3; no clear D. Trimming cost V 6 bases and J 4 bases, with 14 bases left between them. The CDR3 runs 13 residues. CDR1 and CDR2 from the germline V gene are SQVTM and ANQGSEA. The CDR3 region has the DNA TGCAGCGTCGCCTTGGGTCTTGCAGATACGCAGTATTTT. This sequence encodes CSVALGLADTQYF.

This CDR3 reads CASSPSSPETQYF. The CDR3 region has the DNA TGTGCCAGCAGTCCCTCTTCTCCAGAGACCCAGTACTTC. The chain couples TRBV28 to TRBJ2-5; no firm D call. The CDR3 consists of 13 residues. Trimming pared 5 bases from V and 4 bases from J, leaving 11 bases between. From germline, CDR1 is MDHEN and CDR2 SYDVKM.

This clonotype was found a few times. V gene TRBV4-1 combines with J gene TRBJ2-3; 10 bases agree with TRBD2. The CDR3 extends over 16 amino acids. CDR1 and CDR2 (germline): MGHRA, YSYEKL. The J segment lost 0 bases and the V segment lost 4 bases, leaving 4 bases of the junction unmatched. For the CDR3, the DNA is TGCGCCAGCAGCCCGCAACTAGCGGGGAGCACAGATACGCAGTATTTT. Its translation is CASSPQLAGSTDTQYF.

In its sample, this clonotype was seen once. The chain recombines TRBV5-1 with TRBJ2-7, with 8 bases lining up with TRBD2. This CDR3 comprises 15 residues. Trimming at V came to 7 bases and at J to 7 bases, leaving 16 bases not matched to a gene. From germline, CDR1 is SGHRS and CDR2 YFSETQ. CDR3 coding DNA: TGCGCCAGCCGAGCGGGAGAGGCGCGTTCGGGGGAGCAGTACTTC. Amino acid sequence: CASRAGEARSGEQYF. Drawing the rest from reference TRBV5-1 and TRBJ2-7, the complete variable domain is KAGVTQTPRYLIKTRGQQVTLSCSPISGHRSVSWYQQTPGQGLQFLFEYFSETQRNKGNFPGRFSGRQFSNSRSEMNVSTLELGDSALYLCASRAGEARSGEQYFGPGTRLTVT.

This clonotype occurred a few times. DNA for the CDR3: TGTGCCAGCAGCTCGGGACTAGCGGGGGGCACAGATACGCAGTATTTT. Amino acids: CASSSGLAGGTDTQYF. This rearrangement joins TRBV7-6 to TRBJ2-3; 14 nucleotides line up with TRBD2. The CDR3 sequence is 16 residues long. Germline V lookup: CDR1 SGHVS, CDR2 FNYEAQ. Unmatched junction bases numbered 1, after V lost 4 bases and J lost 1 base.

This clonotype showed up many times. This rearrangement joins TRBV6-2 or TRBV6-3 to TRBJ1-1, with a weak D call TRBD1 (5 bases). V lost 7 bases and J 3 bases, leaving 15 bases between the germline ends. This CDR3 region has 14 residues. Per the germline V gene, CDR1 is MNHEY and CDR2 is SVGEGT. DNA for the CDR3: TGTGCCAGCAATAACGGAGGGGTAGACACTGAAGCTTTCTTT. This gives the protein CASNNGGVDTEAFF.

A few counts support this clonotype. This chain connects TRBV28 to TRBJ1-2, with D hard to call. With 6 bases removed from V and 10 bases from J, the gap between germline ends came to 24 bases. The germline V gene encodes CDR1 MDHEN and CDR2 SYDVKM. The CDR3 runs to 15 residues. The CDR3 DNA sequence: TGTGCCAGCAGAATTCAAAATCGGATGACGGAAAACTACACCTTC. Its protein product is CASRIQNRMTENYTF.

There are a few counts of this clonotype. J is TRBJ2-2 and V is TRBV5-6; 7 bases fit TRBD1. Germline values: CDR1 SGHDT, CDR2 YYEEEE. J gave up 6 bases and V 2 bases, and 10 bases lay outside the gene matches. The CDR3 sequence is 16 residues long. The CDR3 region is CASSLNRGSISGELFF. DNA of the CDR3: TGTGCCAGCAGCTTAAACAGGGGTAGTATATCCGGGGAGCTGTTTTTT.